One TCR beta chain is described in this entry. This clone showed up just once. Its target antigen remains unknown. No much larger clonotype is one base removed from it; base qualities were not supplied. V has 4 bases trimmed and J has 0 bases trimmed; junction bases matching no gene number 5. CDR1 and CDR2, looked up from the germline V gene, are SGHAT and FQNNGV. Reading from cysteine to phenylalanine, the CDR3 counts 15 amino acids. Here the CDR3 DNA is all that survives: 45 bases in frame from base 1. The data are from a study of CD8+ T cells in alopecia areata (dated by TCRdb to the late 2010s). About the full investigation: Treated patients were enrolled in an open-label pilot trial of oral tofacitinib at 5 to 10 mg twice daily for moderate-to-severe alopecia areata. Biopsies were taken from tofacitinib-treated patients at baseline and at 4 and 24 weeks of treatment, and a later scalp biopsy was taken in several of the tofacitinib-treated patients. For the treated patients, the SALT score, which quantifies what percentage of scalp surface area is affected, served as the measure of disease severity. Clonality in the scalp was compared among normal scalp (n=4), patchy alopecia areata scalp (n=8), and alopecia totalis/universalis scalp (n=8). Human TCRbeta sequencing covered scalp tissue and sorted CD4+ and CD8+ peripheral blood T cells from patchy and totalis/universalis alopecia areata patients and healthy controls. The RNA source kit depended on sample type: the PAXgene miRNA kit for fixed scalp, the miRNeasy kit for PBMCs, and the RNeasy kit for mouse skin. immunoSEQ multiplex PCR using 35 Vbeta forward primers and 13 Jbeta reverse primers was used to amplify TCRbeta CDR3 regions. The study used high-throughput TCRbeta sequencing to examine T cell clonal expansion in alopecia areata, in both the C3H/HeJ mouse model and human patients. Tofacitinib was administered for 6 to 18 months, and 6 months of follow-up off drug were then conducted to assess delayed response and recurrence. The research as a whole found: Unlike mouse skin, which is dominated by gammadelta T cells, normal human skin has resident alphabeta T cells that are also sequenced, and this complicates analysis of the scalp TCR repertoire. Tofacitinib significantly lowered scalp clonality and the number of expanded CD8+ clones among the top 100 scalp clones. The treated cohort was small, with a single nonresponder, so links between baseline CD8+ expansion and response need larger studies. During tofacitinib treatment, many expanded lesional clones remained in scalp and blood, and this persistence may partly explain relapse after treatment is stopped. Compared with normal scalp, lesional scalp had higher clonality and more expanded CD8+ clones, particularly in alopecia totalis/universalis, a pattern that suggests antigenic drive. Shared TCR sequences between patients were less evident than in mice, which may be partly attributable to HLA diversity in the patient population.

Libraries came from the immunoSEQ multiplex PCR assay. RNA was extracted from all samples and reverse transcribed into cDNA as template for TCR sequencing. SuperScript III was used for first-strand cDNA synthesis, primed with a 2:1 mix of oligo-dT and random hexamers. A synthetic immune receptor repertoire was used to gauge amplification bias, and whatever bias remained was removed computationally. The published analysis was carried out like this. Raw reads were preprocessed to remove errors, and CDR3 was defined according to IMGT conventions as the region from the conserved cysteine to phenylalanine. To get clonality, Shannon entropy was normalized by log2 of the number of productive unique TCRs and the result was subtracted from 1. CD4 or CD8 identity of scalp clones was inferred by cross-referencing scalp TCRbeta sequences with sorted blood CD4 and CD8 repertoires. TCRdb's version of the immuneACCESS table is confined to in-frame rearrangements and falls short of the full clone set. An unresolved V gene accounts for under half of the shortfall where checked; the remainder is of unknown origin. V, J and clone size reflect that table, while D and trimming were determined from the DNA. In this sample the table shows roughly 180,000 clones, approximately 60% of which occur a single time. 3% to 4% of the sample is in the top ten clones.

The time point label on this specimen signifies: around 28 days on oral tofacitinib. According to the study, the label for this sample's treatment or condition signals: oral pan-JAK inhibitor, 5-10 mg twice daily. Peripheral blood and lesional scalp punch biopsies were obtained from patients with alopecia areata. PBMCs were isolated by density centrifugation and stained for CD3, CD4 and CD8, after which CD4+ and CD8+ T cells were sorted on a FACSAria. This clonotype originated in a human donor with alopecia areata. The sequence joins TRBV11-2 to TRBJ2-7; 8 middle bases align to TRBD2. The material was CD4+ T cells sorted from blood, obtained at week 4, from a patient treated with tofacitinib. CDR3 reads: CASSSTGGNSYEQYF. The DNA sequence reads TGTGCCAGCAGCTCGACGGGAGGGAACTCCTACGAGCAGTACTTC.